Following are 16 T cell receptor beta chains from one sample sequenced in a study of T cells in Graves' hyperthyroidism and ophthalmopathy. RNA transcripts provided the source from which TCR beta CDR3 regions were amplified. The study used the HTBI primer set for a first-round RT-PCR of the TCR CDR3. TCRdb itself ran the multiplex PCR reads through MiXCR, one entry per CDR3 protein. Counted here are more than 650,000 distinct CDR3 sequences, around 15% occurring once; the ten biggest clones make up 10% to 13%. Material for sequencing was blood. The receptor set was obtained from a woman younger than 35 with Graves' hyperthyroidism.

A few counts support this clonotype. The chain combines TRBV7-9 with TRBJ2-1, with D unclear. Per germline, CDR1 SEHNR and CDR2 FQNEAQ (reference sequence). CDR3 length: 15 amino acids. Trimming shortened V by 5 bases and J by 3 bases, and 14 bases separated the two germline ends. CDR3 sequence (DNA): TGTGCCAGCAGCCCCACCGGCCCCCGCTACAATGAGCAGTTCTTC. It yields the protein CASSPTGPRYNEQFF.

This clonotype came up many times. The CDR3 DNA is TGTGCCAGCAGCTTATCAACGGCCTACGAGCAGTACTTC. This encodes CASSLSTAYEQYF. This chain joins TRBV7-9 and TRBJ2-7; D gene uncertain. Germline-derived CDR1 and CDR2 are SEHNR and FQNEAQ (reference sequence). This CDR3 spans 13 amino acids. The ends were cut back, 2 bases at V and 2 bases at J, with 7 bases in the middle.

This clonotype was found many times. The CDR3 loop reads CASSYSGRANTIYF. The CDR3 bases are TGTGCCAGCAGTTACTCGGGACGGGCAAACACCATATATTTT. V usage is TRBV6-5 and J usage is TRBJ1-3; the D gene is possibly TRBD1 (5 bases). Germline CDR1 MNHEY, CDR2 SVGAGI. With 0 bases removed from V and 6 bases from J, the gap between germline ends came to 9 bases. The CDR3 has 14 residues.

This clonotype was recorded at least ten times. The genes are TRBV20-1 and TRBJ1-2; the D is unclear. Germline V gene sequence: CDR1 DFQATT, CDR2 SNEGSKA (reference sequence). The CDR3 sequence is 15 residues long. Trimming pared 0 bases from V and 1 base from J, leaving 12 bases between. This chain's CDR3 is CSARDPVRDNYGYTF. CDR3 DNA: TGCAGTGCTAGAGATCCAGTCAGAGATAACTATGGCTACACCTTC.

This clonotype was recorded many times. The chain combines TRBV3-1 with TRBJ2-3; no firm D call. Per germline, CDR1 LGHDT and CDR2 YNNKEL (reference sequence). Trimming left V 3 bases short and J 2 bases short, with 9 bases between. The CDR3 sequence is 14 residues long. This CDR3 reads CASSQWQDTDTQYF. CDR3 in DNA: TGTGCCAGCAGCCAGTGGCAGGACACAGATACGCAGTATTTT.

Regarding this clonotype: This sequence may be a read error, since a much larger clone differs from it by one base. The chain uses TRBV27 and TRBJ2-1; D not resolved. The germline V and J ends were trimmed by 5 bases and 0 bases, with 11 bases remaining between them. This CDR3 is built from 15 residues. Germline values: CDR1 MNHEY, CDR2 SMNVEV (reference sequence). The DNA of the CDR3 is TGTGCCAGCAGTGGTAGCTGGAGCTCCTACAATGAGCAGTTCTTC. It specifies CASSGSWSSYNEQFF.

This clonotype was seen more than once but under ten times. The gene calls are TRBV19 and TRBJ2-1; 7 bases line up with TRBD2. The CDR3 covers 14 residues. The V and J ends lost 5 bases and 7 bases, in that order; junction bases with no gene match: 8. CDR1 and CDR2 (germline): LNHDA, SQIVND (reference sequence). For the CDR3, the DNA is TGTGCCAGTAGTCCCCTGCCTAGCGGAAATGAGCAGTTCTTC. Its translation: CASSPLPSGNEQFF.

The table lists this clonotype with many counts. The CDR3 reads CASSYGGLAANTGELFF. Written as DNA, the CDR3 is TGTGCCAGCAGTTACGGTGGACTAGCGGCGAACACCGGGGAGCTGTTTTTT. The V and J genes are TRBV6-5 and TRBJ2-2; 10 positions agree with TRBD2. CDR3 length: 17 residues. The germline gives CDR1 MNHEY, CDR2 SVGAGI. J was trimmed by 0 bases and V by 2 bases; bases with no gene match: 3.

The chain is built from TRBV13 and TRBJ1-2, with D tentatively TRBD1 (5 bases). The CDR3 is 13 residues long. The germline V gene encodes CDR1 PRHDT and CDR2 FYEKMQ (reference sequence). Deletions cut 4 bases from V and 8 bases from J, with 14 bases between. CDR3 amino acids: CASSSQGVGGYTF. Here the CDR3 DNA reads TGTGCCAGCAGCTCTCAGGGTGTGGGGGGCTACACCTTC.

At least ten counts were recorded for this clonotype. The chain recombines TRBV11-1 with TRBJ2-1; no firm D call. The CDR3 is made up of 13 amino acids. Trimming left V 3 bases short and J 8 bases short, with 11 bases between. Germline V gene sequence: CDR1 SGHAT, CDR2 FQDESV (reference sequence). CDR3 bases: TGTGCCAGCAGCTTGACCCCTCTGGATGAGCAGTTCTTC. Translating gives CASSLTPLDEQFF.

In this sample, this clonotype turned up many times. The CDR3 reads CASSQDLGLAGRNEQFF. In DNA form, the CDR3 reads TGTGCCAGCAGCCAAGATCTTGGGTTAGCGGGAAGGAATGAGCAGTTCTTC. The rearrangement uses TRBV3-1 and TRBJ2-1, with 8 bases that match TRBD2. The V and J ends lost 0 bases and 7 bases, in that order; junction bases with no gene match: 11. Germline V gives CDR1 LGHDT, CDR2 YNNKEL (reference sequence). The CDR3 runs 17 residues.

This clonotype was seen many times. The CDR3 coding sequence is TGTGCCAGCAGTTTTCCCCAGGAGCTAGCGGGGGAAGGTTCCTACGAGCAGTACTTC. Its protein product is CASSFPQELAGEGSYEQYF. The rearrangement uses TRBV28 and TRBJ2-7, with 10 positions matching TRBD2. Trimming removed 3 bases from V and 1 base from J; junction bases left unmatched: 15. The germline gives CDR1 MDHEN, CDR2 SYDVKM. The CDR3 totals 19 residues.

This clonotype was observed at least ten times. V gene TRBV7-8 combines with J gene TRBJ1-1; D call uncertain. The V gene's germline CDR1 is SGHVS and CDR2 FQNEAQ. Trimming took off 4 bases at V and 8 bases at J, with 20 bases between the two ends. The CDR3 has 15 amino acids. The CDR3 nucleotides read TGTGCCAGCAGCTACAGTCGGGAGGGCAAACTGGAAGCTTTCTTT. It encodes CASSYSREGKLEAFF.

The table lists this clonotype with many counts. The chain joins TRBV6-2 or TRBV6-3 to TRBJ1-1; the D gene is possibly TRBD1 (6 bases). CDR1 MNHEY and CDR2 SVGEGT come from the germline V gene. CDR3 size: 14 residues. V lost 1 base to trimming and J lost 5 bases, with 11 bases between them. CDR3 nucleotide sequence: TGTGCCAGCAGTTACTGGTACAGGGCTACTGAAGCTTTCTTT. It translates to CASSYWYRATEAFF.

This clonotype was counted ten times or more. This chain joins TRBV11-2 and TRBJ1-1; D possibly corresponds to TRBD1 (6 bases). The CDR3 extends over 14 amino acids. Germline V CDR1 and CDR2: SGHAT, FQNNGV. Trimming cost V 6 bases and J 4 bases, with 15 bases left between them. Here the CDR3 reads CASRHIRGGTEAFF. The CDR3 DNA is TGTGCCAGCAGGCATATCAGGGGAGGCACTGAAGCTTTCTTT.

This clonotype showed up just a few times. The chain is built from TRBV29-1 and TRBJ2-5; no firm D call. CDR1 SQVTM and CDR2 ANQGSEA come from the germline V gene. With 4 bases removed from V and 1 base from J, the gap between germline ends came to 7 bases. This CDR3 comprises 12 residues. CDR3 amino acids: CSVGYPQETQYF. CDR3 coding DNA: TGCAGCGTTGGGTATCCCCAAGAGACCCAGTACTTC.